One T cell receptor beta chain is described in this entry. Antigen unknown. CDR1 is LNHNV and CDR2 is YYDKDF in the germline V gene (reference sequence). The CDR3 covers 15 residues. J lost 9 bases, V lost 4 bases, and 14 bases had no gene match. The data belong to a study of CD8+ T cells in alopecia areata. Study-wide background: Tofacitinib dosing lasted 6 to 18 months, which was then followed by 6 months off drug. Study-wide points: Normal skin contains resident alphabeta T cells, and these are also sequenced in scalp samples. Normal scalp showed lower clonality than lesional scalp, especially alopecia totalis/universalis.

Alopecia areata patients provided lesional scalp punch biopsies and peripheral blood. cDNA serving as the sequencing template came from extracted, reverse transcribed RNA. Assay: immunoSEQ multiplex PCR; the TCRdb copy retains only in-frame clones and omits some. The sample records about 97,000 clones, 41% being singletons. Input material: CD4+ T cells sorted from blood. The rearrangement joins TRBV15 to TRBJ2-5; 7 bases fit TRBD1. The origin of this receptor is a human donor with alopecia areata. CDR3 bases: TGTGCCACCAGCATAGACAGGGCCAGGGGTTGGGCCCAGTACTTC. It is translated as CATSIDRARGWAQYF.